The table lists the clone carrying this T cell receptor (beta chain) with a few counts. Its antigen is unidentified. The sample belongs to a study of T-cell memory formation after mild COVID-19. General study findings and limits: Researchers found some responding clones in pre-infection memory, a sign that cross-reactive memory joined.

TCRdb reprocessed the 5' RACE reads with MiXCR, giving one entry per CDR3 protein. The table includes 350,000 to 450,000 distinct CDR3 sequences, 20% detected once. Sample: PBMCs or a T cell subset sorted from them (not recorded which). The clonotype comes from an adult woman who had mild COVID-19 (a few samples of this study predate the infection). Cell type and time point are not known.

CDR3 loop: CASSPPSGSRTEAFF. CDR3 DNA: TGTGCCAGCTCACCACCATCAGGGTCTCGGACTGAAGCTTTCTTT. The gene calls are TRBV18 and TRBJ1-1, with D perhaps matching TRBD1 (5 bases). The CDR3 sequence is 15 residues long. Germline V gives CDR1 KGHSH, CDR2 LQKENI. V lost 0 bases and J 5 bases, leaving 13 bases between the germline ends. Full variable domain (rest looked up from reference TRBV18 and TRBJ1-1): NAGVMQNPRHLVRRRGQEARLRCSPMKGHSHVYWYRQLPEEGLKFMVYLQKENIIDESGMPKERFSAEFPKEGPSILRIQQVVRGDSAAYFCASSPPSGSRTEAFFGQGTRLTVV.